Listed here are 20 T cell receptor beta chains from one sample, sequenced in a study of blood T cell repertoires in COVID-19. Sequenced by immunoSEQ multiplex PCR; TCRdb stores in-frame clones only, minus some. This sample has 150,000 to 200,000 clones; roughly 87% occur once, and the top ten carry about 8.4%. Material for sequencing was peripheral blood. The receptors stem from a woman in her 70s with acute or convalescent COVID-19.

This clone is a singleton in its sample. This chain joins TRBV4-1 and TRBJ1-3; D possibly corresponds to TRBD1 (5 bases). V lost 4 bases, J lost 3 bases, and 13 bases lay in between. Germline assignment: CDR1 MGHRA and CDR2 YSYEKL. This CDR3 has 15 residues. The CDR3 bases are TGCGCCAGCAGCCCGGCGGGGCTGAATGGAAACACCATATATTTT. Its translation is CASSPAGLNGNTIYF.

The CDR3 loop is CASSRQGTYNEQFF. In DNA, the CDR3 is TGTGCCAGCAGCCGACAGGGCACCTACAATGAGCAGTTCTTC. V usage is TRBV3-1 (or the pseudogene TRBV3-2) and J usage is TRBJ2-1; 7 nucleotides match TRBD1. Germline CDR1 is LGHDT and CDR2 is YNNKEL (reference sequence). J was trimmed by 2 bases and V by 4 bases; bases with no gene match: 2. CDR3 length: 14 residues.

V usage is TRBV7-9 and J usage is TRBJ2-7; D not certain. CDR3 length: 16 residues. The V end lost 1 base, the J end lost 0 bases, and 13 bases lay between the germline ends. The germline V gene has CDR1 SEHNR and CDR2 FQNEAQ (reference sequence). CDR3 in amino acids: CASSLDREASSYEQYF. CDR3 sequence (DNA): TGTGCCAGCAGCTTAGACCGAGAGGCTAGCTCCTACGAGCAGTACTTC.

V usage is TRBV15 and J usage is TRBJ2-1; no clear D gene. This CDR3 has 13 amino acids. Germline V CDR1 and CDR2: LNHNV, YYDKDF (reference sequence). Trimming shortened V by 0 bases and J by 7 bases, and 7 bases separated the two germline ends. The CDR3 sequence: CATSRDEENEQFF. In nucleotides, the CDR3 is TGTGCCACCAGCAGAGATGAGGAAAATGAGCAGTTCTTC.

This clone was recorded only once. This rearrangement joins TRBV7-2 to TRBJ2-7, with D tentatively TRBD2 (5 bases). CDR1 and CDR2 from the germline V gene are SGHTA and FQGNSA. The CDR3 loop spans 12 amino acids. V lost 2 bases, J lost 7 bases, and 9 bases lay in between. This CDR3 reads CASSLSWREQYF. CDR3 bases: TGTGCCAGCAGCTTAAGTTGGAGGGAGCAGTACTTC.

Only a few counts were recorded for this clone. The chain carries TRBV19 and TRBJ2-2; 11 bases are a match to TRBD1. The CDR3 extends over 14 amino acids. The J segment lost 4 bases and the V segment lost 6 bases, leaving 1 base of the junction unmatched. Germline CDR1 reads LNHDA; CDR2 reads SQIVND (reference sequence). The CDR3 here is CASRGTGGTGELFF. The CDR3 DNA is TGTGCCAGTAGGGGGACAGGGGGCACCGGGGAGCTGTTTTTT.

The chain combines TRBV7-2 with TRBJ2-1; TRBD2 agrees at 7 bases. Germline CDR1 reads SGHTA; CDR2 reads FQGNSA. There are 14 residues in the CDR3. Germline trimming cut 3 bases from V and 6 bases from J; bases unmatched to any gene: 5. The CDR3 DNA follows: TGTGCCAGCAGCTTGGGGCTAGCGGCCAATGAGCAGTTCTTC. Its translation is CASSLGLAANEQFF.

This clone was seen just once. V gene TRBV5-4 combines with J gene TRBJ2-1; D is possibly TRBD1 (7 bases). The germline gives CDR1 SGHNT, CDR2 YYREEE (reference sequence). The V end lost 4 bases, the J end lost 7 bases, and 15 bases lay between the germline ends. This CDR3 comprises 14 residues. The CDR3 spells CASSNRGGGNEQFF. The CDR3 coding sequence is TGTGCCAGCAGCAACAGGGGAGGCGGGAATGAGCAGTTCTTC.

The CDR3 loop is CASSSSGGSETQYF. CDR3 in DNA: TGTGCCAGCAGCTCCTCGGGAGGGTCCGAGACCCAGTACTTC. The chain combines TRBV13 with TRBJ2-5; 8 positions match TRBD2. Trimming cost V 4 bases and J 5 bases; bases outside gene matches: 6. CDR3 size: 14 residues. Germline V gene lookup returns CDR1 PRHDT and CDR2 FYEKMQ (reference sequence).

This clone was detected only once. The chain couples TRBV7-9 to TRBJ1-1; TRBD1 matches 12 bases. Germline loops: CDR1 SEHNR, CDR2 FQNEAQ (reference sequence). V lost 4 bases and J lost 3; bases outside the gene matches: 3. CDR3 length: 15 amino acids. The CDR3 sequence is CASSSGQGADTEAFF. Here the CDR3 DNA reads TGTGCCAGCAGCTCGGGACAGGGGGCAGACACTGAAGCTTTCTTT.

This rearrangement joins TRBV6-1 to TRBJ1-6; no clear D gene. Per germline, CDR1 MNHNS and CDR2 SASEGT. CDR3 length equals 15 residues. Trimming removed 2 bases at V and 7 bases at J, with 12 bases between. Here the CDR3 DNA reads TGTGCCAGCAGTGAATTGAGAGCTGAAAATTCACCCCTCCACTTT. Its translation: CASSELRAENSPLHF.

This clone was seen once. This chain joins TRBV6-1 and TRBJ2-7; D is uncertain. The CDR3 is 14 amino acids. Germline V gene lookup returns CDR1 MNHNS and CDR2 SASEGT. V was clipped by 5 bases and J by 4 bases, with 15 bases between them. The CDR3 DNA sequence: TGTGCCAGCAGTTGGAGAGGTGGCGCTTACGAGCAGTACTTC. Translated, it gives CASSWRGGAYEQYF.

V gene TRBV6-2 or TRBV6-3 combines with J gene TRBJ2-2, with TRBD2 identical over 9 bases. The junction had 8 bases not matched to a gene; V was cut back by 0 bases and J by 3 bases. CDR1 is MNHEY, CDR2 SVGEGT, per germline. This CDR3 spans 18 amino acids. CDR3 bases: TGTGCCAGCAGTTACTCGTTAGCGGGAGTTATAGACACCGGGGAGCTGTTTTTT. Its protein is CASSYSLAGVIDTGELFF.

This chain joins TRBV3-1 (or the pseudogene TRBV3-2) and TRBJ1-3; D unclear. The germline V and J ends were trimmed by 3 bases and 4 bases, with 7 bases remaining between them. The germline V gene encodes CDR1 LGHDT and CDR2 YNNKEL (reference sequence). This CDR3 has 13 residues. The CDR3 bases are TGTGCCAGCAGCCAGGCCAGGGGAAACACCATATATTTT. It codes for CASSQARGNTIYF.

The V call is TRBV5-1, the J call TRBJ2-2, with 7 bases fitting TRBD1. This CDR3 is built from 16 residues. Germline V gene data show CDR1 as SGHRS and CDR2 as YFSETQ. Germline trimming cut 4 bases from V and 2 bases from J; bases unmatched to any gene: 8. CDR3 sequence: CASSQGNRGNTGELFF. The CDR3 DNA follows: TGCGCCAGCAGCCAGGGGAACAGGGGAAACACCGGGGAGCTGTTTTTT.

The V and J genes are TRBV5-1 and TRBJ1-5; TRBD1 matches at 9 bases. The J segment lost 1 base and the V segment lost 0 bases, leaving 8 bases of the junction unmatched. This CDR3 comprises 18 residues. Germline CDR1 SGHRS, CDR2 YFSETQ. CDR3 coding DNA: TGCGCCAGCAGCTTGGTCGCGACAGGGGGTTGGAGCAATCAGCCCCAGCATTTT. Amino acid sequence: CASSLVATGGWSNQPQHF.

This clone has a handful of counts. The CDR3 DNA reads TGTGCCAGCAGTTTCCCCTATATCTATAATTCACCCCTCCACTTT. It codes for CASSFPYIYNSPLHF. The chain carries TRBV28 and TRBJ1-6, with unresolved D. Trimming stripped 3 bases from V and 3 bases from J, with 9 bases between. Looked up from germline, CDR1 is MDHEN and CDR2 is SYDVKM. The length of the CDR3 is 15 residues.

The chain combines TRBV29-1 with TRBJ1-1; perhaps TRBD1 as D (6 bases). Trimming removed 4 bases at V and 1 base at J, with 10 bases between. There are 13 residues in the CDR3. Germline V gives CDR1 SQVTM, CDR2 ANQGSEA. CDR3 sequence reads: CSVGTERNTEAFF. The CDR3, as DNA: TGCAGCGTTGGGACAGAAAGGAACACTGAAGCTTTCTTT.

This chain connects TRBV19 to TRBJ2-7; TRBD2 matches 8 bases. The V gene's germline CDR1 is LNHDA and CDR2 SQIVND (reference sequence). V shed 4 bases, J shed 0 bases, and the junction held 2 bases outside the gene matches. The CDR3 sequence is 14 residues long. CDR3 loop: CASSKTSGSYEQYF. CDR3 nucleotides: TGTGCCAGTAGTAAAACTAGCGGCTCCTACGAGCAGTACTTC.

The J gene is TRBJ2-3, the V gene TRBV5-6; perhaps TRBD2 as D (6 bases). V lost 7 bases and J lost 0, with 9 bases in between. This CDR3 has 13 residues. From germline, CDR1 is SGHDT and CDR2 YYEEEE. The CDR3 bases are TGTGCCAGCCGGAGGGCTAGCACAGATACGCAGTATTTT. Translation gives CASRRASTDTQYF.